Here is one TCR beta chain with its context. Its binding antigen is unknown. No much larger clonotype is one base removed from it; base qualities were not supplied. This sample is part of a study of lymphopenia after photon versus proton radiotherapy (dated by TCRdb to 2018 to 2020). For context, the study as a whole: In patients with gastrointestinal tumors who developed high-grade lymphopenia, the study compared the immunological effects of photon radiation therapy with those of proton radiation therapy. The cohort comprised about 20 patients with gastrointestinal tumors who received either photon or proton therapy and then developed lymphopenia. The study was designed to characterize how the impact on the immune system differs between the two radiation modalities.

Libraries were prepared through the immunoSEQ multiplex PCR assay. Deep sequencing of rearranged TCR beta loci, alongside multiparametric flow cytometry, was used to profile T cell repertoires. Drawn from immuneACCESS, this table holds only the in-frame rearrangements with V and J called that TCRdb kept. Clones are partly lost; checked studies trace under half to an unresolved V gene and leave the rest unexplained. The table for this sample lists 35,000 to 50,000 clones; about four fifths of them were counted only once. The top ten clonotypes cover over 20% of the sample. From the germline V gene, CDR1 is SGHRS and CDR2 is YFSETQ. The CDR3 spans 15 residues, from the cysteine through the phenylalanine. Only CDR3 DNA remains: 45 bases, in frame from the first base. Trimming removed 2 bases from V and 3 bases from J, leaving 12 bases between the germline ends. What the study reported, not specific to this receptor: Relative stability during treatment was observed in proton-treated patients, whereas loss of naive T cells and TCR diversity and gain of effector/memory populations were observed in photon-treated patients. Among patients across the cohort who died, overall survival time showed an inverse correlation with a larger post-nadir drop in TCR diversity. The survival association was assessed only in patients who died, and better survival with proton therapy was presented by the authors as a possibility rather than a demonstrated result. After the lymphocyte count nadir, oligoclonal expansion, especially of CD8+ Temra cells, was observed in photon-treated repertoires, and the drop in diversity was driven by this expansion.

The source is an older woman with pancreatic cancer. The rearrangement joined TRBV5-1 to TRBJ1-3, with the D gene not clear enough to name. The starting material was peripheral blood, obtained from a patient treated with proton-based radiotherapy. The encoded CDR3 is CASSFGRNNGNTIYF. The DNA sequence follows: TGCGCCAGCAGCTTCGGTAGGAATAATGGAAACACCATATATTTT.